This is a list of T cell receptor beta chains from one sample in a study of T cell repertoires in aging, cancer and after chemotherapy. TCRdb fed the multiplex PCR reads into MiXCR, producing one record per CDR3 protein. The repertoire holds approximately 20,000 distinct CDR3 sequences, with roughly 35% as singletons. Sequencing was done on a sample of blood. These receptors originate from a human donor with a solid tumor. The conserved cysteine and the conserved F or W are not part of the CDR3 here.

TRBV5-5	TRBJ2-3	ASQRGGVTDTQY
TRBV12-3/TRBV12-4	TRBJ2-5	ASSLDRGSGQETQY
TRBV13	TRBJ1-2	ASTYRHGTNYGYT
TRBV18	TRBJ1-2	ASSPVLATNANYGYT
TRBV6-2/TRBV6-3	TRBJ2-5	ASRFGGVETQY
TRBV6-1	TRBJ2-3	ASTLAGRTDTQY
TRBV5-4	TRBJ2-3	ASMKAGLTDTQY
TRBV6-6	TRBJ2-7	ASSYGREGRYEQY
TRBV7-9	TRBJ2-3	ASTPGLSTDTQY
TRBV29-1	TRBJ2-7	SVGHRGHEQY